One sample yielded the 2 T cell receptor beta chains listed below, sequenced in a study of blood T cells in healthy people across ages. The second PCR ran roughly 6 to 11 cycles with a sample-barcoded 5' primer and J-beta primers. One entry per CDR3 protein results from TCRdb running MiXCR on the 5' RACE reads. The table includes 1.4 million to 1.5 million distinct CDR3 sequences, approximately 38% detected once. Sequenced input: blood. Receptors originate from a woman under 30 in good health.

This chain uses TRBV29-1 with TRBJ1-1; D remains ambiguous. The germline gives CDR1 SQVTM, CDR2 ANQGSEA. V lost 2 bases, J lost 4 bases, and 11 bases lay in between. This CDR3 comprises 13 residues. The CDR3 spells CSVEFPGVTEAFF. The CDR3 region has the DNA TGCAGCGTTGAATTTCCCGGTGTCACTGAAGCTTTCTTT.

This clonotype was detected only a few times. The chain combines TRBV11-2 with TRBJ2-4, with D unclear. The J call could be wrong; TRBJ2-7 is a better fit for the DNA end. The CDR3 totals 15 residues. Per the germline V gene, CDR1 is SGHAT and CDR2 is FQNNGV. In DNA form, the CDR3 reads TGTGCCAGCAGCTTAGAGATAGGTTCTGGATACGAGCAGTACTTC. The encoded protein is CASSLEIGSGYEQYF.